The next 23 T cell receptor beta chains were all read from a single sample in a study of T cells in Graves' hyperthyroidism and ophthalmopathy (dated by TCRdb to the late 2010s). Libraries came from multiplex PCR. The run used an Illumina HiSeq 2000. The TCR beta CDR3 regions were amplified from RNA transcripts. A first-round RT-PCR of the TCR CDR3 used the HTBI primer set with the Qiagen OneStep RT-PCR kit. TCRdb reworked the public reads: Q25 trimming with fastp, MiXCR clone assembly, productive beta chains retained. Rows merge per CDR3 protein into single entries with the most common DNA and genes. Present in this sample are 550,000 to 800,000 distinct CDR3 sequences, over 15% of which were seen just once. In total, the top ten clones hold around 7.7% of the sample. Sequences were obtained from blood. All receptors derive from a man between 18 and 29 years old with Graves' hyperthyroidism.

This clonotype was recorded a few times. The chain is built from TRBV5-1 and TRBJ2-3, with a possible D match to TRBD1 (5 bases). In germline, CDR1 is SGHRS, CDR2 YFSETQ. V lost 2 bases and J 8 bases, leaving 15 bases between the germline ends. The CDR3 length is 14 residues. The CDR3 here is CASSFPGSGGTQYF. CDR3 bases: TGCGCCAGCAGCTTTCCAGGGTCTGGTGGTACGCAGTATTTT.

This clonotype was counted ten times or more. The rearrangement joins TRBV5-1 to TRBJ2-3; the match to TRBD2 covers 13 bases. V gave up 5 bases and J gave up 1 base; unmatched junction bases: 4. Per germline, CDR1 SGHRS and CDR2 YFSETQ. The CDR3 has 16 residues. CDR3 coding DNA: TGCGCCAGCAGTCGACTAGCGGGAGGTGGCACAGATACGCAGTATTTT. This codes for CASSRLAGGGTDTQYF. The whole variable domain, remainder taken from reference TRBV5-1 and TRBJ2-3, is KAGVTQTPRYLIKTRGQQVTLSCSPISGHRSVSWYQQTPGQGLQFLFEYFSETQRNKGNFPGRFSGRQFSNSRSEMNVSTLELGDSALYLCASSRLAGGGTDTQYFGPGTRLTVL.

J is TRBJ2-2 and V is TRBV6-1, with TRBD1 matching 9 bases. Germline CDR1 and CDR2: MNHNS and SASEGT. There are 14 residues in the CDR3. V lost 7 bases and J lost 6; bases outside the gene matches: 6. The CDR3 sequence is CASTWDRASGELFF. CDR3 DNA: TGTGCCAGCACCTGGGACAGGGCCTCCGGGGAGCTGTTTTTT.

This clonotype was found many times. This chain joins TRBV5-8 and TRBJ2-1; no definite D call. V gave up 0 bases and J gave up 9 bases, with 10 bases separating them. CDR3 length: 13 residues. Per the germline V gene, CDR1 is SGHTS and CDR2 is YDEGEE. The CDR3 region has the DNA TGTGCCAGCAGCTTGGACATTAGGGCTGAGCAGTTCTTC. Its protein product is CASSLDIRAEQFF.

The genes are TRBV18 and TRBJ2-7; the match to TRBD1 covers 8 bases. From germline, CDR1 is KGHSH and CDR2 LQKENI. Trimming at V came to 2 bases and at J to 4 bases, leaving 13 bases not matched to a gene. The CDR3 loop spans 17 amino acids. The CDR3 protein is CASSPSLVGQGRYEQYF. CDR3 coding DNA: TGTGCCAGCTCACCAAGCTTGGTTGGACAGGGAAGATACGAGCAGTACTTC. Full variable domain (missing parts from reference TRBV18 and TRBJ2-7): NAGVMQNPRHLVRRRGQEARLRCSPMKGHSHVYWYRQLPEEGLKFMVYLQKENIIDESGMPKERFSAEFPKEGPSILRIQQVVRGDSAAYFCASSPSLVGQGRYEQYFGPGTRLTVT.

The chain combines TRBV19 with TRBJ2-1; 11 positions agree with TRBD2. The V gene's germline CDR1 is LNHDA and CDR2 SQIVND (reference sequence). The CDR3 runs to 15 residues. V was pared by 2 bases and J by 10 bases, with 7 bases of the junction left unmatched. In nucleotides, the CDR3 is TGTGCCAGTAGTATAAGGTTAGCGGGAGGGCACGAGCAGTTCTTC. Protein: CASSIRLAGGHEQFF.

J is TRBJ2-2 and V is TRBV12-3 or TRBV12-4; D may match TRBD1 or TRBD2 (5 bases each). The CDR3 has 14 amino acids. V shed 5 bases and J shed 5 bases, with 12 bases lying between them. The CDR3 DNA follows: TGTGCCAGCAGTCCTAGGGACGGTACCGGGGAGCTGTTTTTT. This gives the protein CASSPRDGTGELFF.

In its sample, this clonotype was seen many times. V and J are TRBV28 and TRBJ2-7; tentatively, D is TRBD2 (6 bases). CDR1 MDHEN and CDR2 SYDVKM come from the germline V gene. The CDR3 spans 17 residues. The ends were cut back, 0 bases at V and 3 bases at J, with 18 bases in the middle. This chain's CDR3 is CASSLWAGSEWVYEQYF. CDR3 coding DNA: TGTGCCAGCAGTTTATGGGCGGGGTCTGAGTGGGTCTACGAGCAGTACTTC.

This clonotype was observed many times. The V call is TRBV11-1, the J call TRBJ2-7; possible D gene TRBD2, 7 bases. The CDR3 covers 16 residues. The V gene's germline CDR1 is SGHAT and CDR2 FQDESV (reference sequence). V gave up 7 bases and J gave up 0 bases, with 19 bases separating them. DNA for the CDR3: TGTGCCAGCACCCCGCGGGGGCAGGGGAGCTCCTACGAGCAGTACTTC. Protein: CASTPRGQGSSYEQYF.

This clonotype occurred many times. V and J are TRBV2 and TRBJ2-7; D unclear. There are 13 residues in the CDR3. Per the germline V gene, CDR1 is SNHLY and CDR2 is FYNNEI. The V end lost 7 bases, the J end lost 1 base, and 11 bases lay between the germline ends. CDR3 in DNA: TGTGCCAGCACCTCGACTGCTTCCTACGAGCAGTACTTC. Its protein product is CASTSTASYEQYF. Full variable domain (remainder filled in from reference TRBV2 and TRBJ2-7): EPEVTQTPSHQVTQMGQEVILRCVPISNHLYFYWYRQILGQKVEFLVSFYNNEISEKSEIFDDQFSVERPDGSNFTLKIRSTKLEDSAMYFCASTSTASYEQYFGPGTRLTVT.

This clonotype has only a few counts. V usage is TRBV28 and J usage is TRBJ2-7, with 7 bases matching TRBD1. The CDR3 covers 14 residues. Germline lookup yields CDR1 MDHEN and CDR2 SYDVKM. V gave up 4 bases and J gave up 5 bases; unmatched junction bases: 8. In DNA, the CDR3 is TGTGCCAGCAGTTCTCTAGACAGGGCCCACGAGCAGTACTTC. Translating gives CASSSLDRAHEQYF. The complete variable domain, with remaining parts taken from reference TRBV28 and TRBJ2-7, reads DVKVTQSSRYLVKRTGEKVFLECVQDMDHENMFWYRQDPGLGLRLIYFSYDVKMKEKGDIPEGYSVSREKKERFSLILESASTNQTSMYLCASSSLDRAHEQYFGPGTRLTVT.

This clonotype was counted at least ten times. The chain combines TRBV20-1 with TRBJ2-7, with TRBD2 matching 8 bases. The germline V gene encodes CDR1 DFQATT and CDR2 SNEGSKA (reference sequence). The CDR3 length is 13 residues. V shed 5 bases, J shed 4 bases, and the junction held 7 bases outside the gene matches. The CDR3 loop is CSAVAGNPYEQYF. The CDR3 region has the DNA TGCAGTGCTGTAGCGGGAAATCCATACGAGCAGTACTTC.

This clonotype was seen ten or more times. V is TRBV11-3 and J is TRBJ2-1; possibly TRBD1 or TRBD2 for D (6 bases each). Trimming removed 6 bases from V and 3 bases from J, with 9 bases in between. Germline V CDR1 and CDR2: SGHNT, YENEEA. CDR3 length: 13 amino acids. The CDR3 loop is CASSRGDYNEQFF. CDR3 DNA: TGTGCCAGCAGTAGGGGGGACTACAATGAGCAGTTCTTC.

The J gene is TRBJ2-7, the V gene TRBV20-1; 10 positions match TRBD1. Trimming cost V 5 bases and J 7 bases; bases outside gene matches: 17. The CDR3 sequence is 16 residues long. Germline assignment: CDR1 DFQATT and CDR2 SNEGSKA (reference sequence). This CDR3 reads CSALLPWGTGEREQYF. The CDR3 DNA reads TGCAGTGCTCTTCTCCCTTGGGGGACAGGGGAGAGGGAGCAGTACTTC.

CDR3 residues: CASRARGAGDTGELFF. Written as DNA, the CDR3 is TGTGCCAGCAGGGCCCGGGGGGCAGGGGACACCGGGGAGCTGTTTTTT. The chain has TRBV28 and TRBJ2-2; D possibly corresponds to TRBD2 (7 bases). With 6 bases removed from V and 3 bases from J, the gap between germline ends came to 17 bases. From germline, CDR1 is MDHEN and CDR2 SYDVKM. This CDR3 has 16 residues.

This clonotype has only a few counts. The chain is built from TRBV20-1 and TRBJ2-6; D is uncertain. V lost 5 bases and J lost 2, with 16 bases in between. CDR1 and CDR2 from the germline V gene are DFQATT and SNEGSKA (reference sequence). This CDR3 is 16 amino acids long. The CDR3 sequence is CSALEAAAPGANVLTF. The CDR3 DNA reads as TGCAGTGCTCTAGAGGCCGCCGCACCTGGGGCCAACGTCCTGACTTTC.

This chain connects TRBV24-1 to TRBJ2-1, with 15 bases that match TRBD2. Germline assignment: CDR1 KGHDR and CDR2 SFDVKD. The V gene end was trimmed by 2 bases and the J gene end by 7 bases; junction bases not matched to a gene: 2. CDR3 size: 16 residues. The chain's CDR3 is CATSDYGTSGRNEQFF. CDR3 nucleotide sequence: TGTGCCACCAGTGATTACGGGACTAGCGGGAGGAATGAGCAGTTCTTC.

This clonotype was seen a handful of times. The rearrangement links TRBV12-3 or TRBV12-4 to TRBJ2-4; tentatively, D is TRBD2 (5 bases). CDR3 length equals 11 residues. The V end lost 5 bases, the J end lost 10 bases, and 9 bases lay between the germline ends. CDR3 in DNA: TGTGCCAGCAGTGCGGGTTGGATTCAGTACTTC. This encodes CASSAGWIQYF.

The sample holds many counts of this clonotype. This chain uses TRBV18 with TRBJ2-1; D may be TRBD1 or TRBD2 (5 bases each). The CDR3 length is 14 residues. Germline V lookup: CDR1 KGHSH, CDR2 LQKENI. V was trimmed by 1 base and J by 10 bases, leaving 14 bases between them. The CDR3 sequence: CASSPLRSEGEQFF. DNA for the CDR3: TGTGCCAGCTCACCACTGAGGTCCGAGGGGGAGCAGTTCTTC.

The rearrangement joins TRBV19 to TRBJ2-7, with D unresolved. The V gene lost 3 bases and the J gene lost 7 bases, with 16 bases spanning the gap. The germline V gene has CDR1 LNHDA and CDR2 SQIVND (reference sequence). The CDR3 length is 14 residues. The chain's CDR3 is CASSMWALSLEQYF. The CDR3 DNA sequence: TGTGCCAGTAGTATGTGGGCGCTCTCCTTGGAGCAGTACTTC.

J is TRBJ2-6 and V is TRBV28; D call uncertain. Germline-derived CDR1 and CDR2 are MDHEN and SYDVKM. The CDR3 spans 15 residues. Between the trimmed V and J ends, which lost 6 bases and 0 bases, there was a span of 9 bases. In DNA, the CDR3 is TGTGCCAGCAGGTGGACCGACTCTGGGGCCAACGTCCTGACTTTC. This codes for CASRWTDSGANVLTF. Filled out from reference TRBV28 and TRBJ2-6, the complete variable domain reads DVKVTQSSRYLVKRTGEKVFLECVQDMDHENMFWYRQDPGLGLRLIYFSYDVKMKEKGDIPEGYSVSREKKERFSLILESASTNQTSMYLCASRWTDSGANVLTFGAGSRLTVL.

This clonotype was found a few times. J is TRBJ2-1 and V is TRBV20-1; 9 bases line up with TRBD1. The length of the CDR3 is 14 residues. Germline trimming cut 5 bases from V and 4 bases from J; bases unmatched to any gene: 6. CDR1 is DFQATT, CDR2 SNEGSKA, per germline (reference sequence). The CDR3 protein is CSAQDRGSYNEQFF. The CDR3 DNA reads TGCAGTGCTCAGGACAGGGGAAGTTACAATGAGCAGTTCTTC.

This clonotype was recorded at least ten times. The V gene is TRBV12-3 or TRBV12-4, the J gene TRBJ1-2, with D perhaps matching TRBD1 (5 bases). This CDR3 comprises 17 residues. V gave up 2 bases and J gave up 0 bases, with 16 bases separating them. The CDR3 sequence is CASSLSFRGPANYGYTF. CDR3 in DNA: TGTGCCAGCAGTTTATCGTTCCGGGGACCAGCTAACTATGGCTACACCTTC.